Presented here are 22 T cell receptor beta chains from one specimen sequenced in a study of monozygotic twins with inflammatory bowel disease. TCRdb reanalyzed the 5' RACE reads and collapses them to one entry per CDR3 protein, without DNA. This sample's table has about 300,000 distinct CDR3 sequences. Sequencing was carried out using blood. The receptors derive from a human donor with ulcerative colitis or Crohn's disease, or a healthy co-twin of an affected twin (not recorded which).

The chain employs TRBV5-6 and TRBJ2-5. The CDR3 has 11 residues. CDR1 and CDR2 from the germline V gene are SGHDT and YYEEEE. CDR3 amino acids: CASSLYGTQYF.

V is TRBV29-1 and J is TRBJ1-2. Germline V gene data show CDR1 as SQVTM and CDR2 as ANQGSEA. The length of the CDR3 is 13 residues. This CDR3 is CSVQRKRNYGYTF.

The J gene is TRBJ2-1, the V gene TRBV7-2; TCRdb indicates TRBD1, and absent DNA this call remains unverified. Germline CDR1 and CDR2: SGHTA and FQGNSA. The CDR3 spans 17 residues. CDR3 amino acids: CASSLGYGTGSYNEQFF.

The rearrangement uses TRBV29-1 and TRBJ1-2; no DNA is available, so the TRBD1 call from TCRdb remains unchecked. CDR3 length equals 13 residues. Germline V gene data show CDR1 as SQVTM and CDR2 as ANQGSEA. This CDR3 reads CSAKNQGIYGYTF.

The chain's CDR3 is CAISERGQAKKPQHF. The chain recombines TRBV10-3 with TRBJ1-5. From germline, CDR1 is ENHRY and CDR2 SYGVKD. The CDR3 consists of 15 residues.

The rearrangement joins TRBV12-3 or TRBV12-4 to TRBJ1-1; the TRBD1 assignment by TCRdb is unverifiable without DNA. The length of the CDR3 is 14 residues. The chain's CDR3 is CASGRTLTTNEAFF.

The chain joins TRBV25-1 to TRBJ2-7; the D call from TCRdb, TRBD1, cannot be confirmed without DNA. CDR3 length: 15 residues. In germline, CDR1 is MGHDK, CDR2 SYGVNS. This CDR3 reads CASIPGTGAPYEQYF.

The chain joins TRBV6-1 to TRBJ2-5; TCRdb reports TRBD1, a call that lacks DNA to check it against. In germline, CDR1 is MNHNS, CDR2 SASEGT. This CDR3 contains 15 residues. CDR3 amino acids: CASSKLGQNQETQYF.

V usage is TRBV14 and J usage is TRBJ2-2. The CDR3 is 13 residues long. Germline V gene data show CDR1 as SGHDN and CDR2 as FVKESK. CDR3 sequence: CASRPHLTGELFF.

The rearrangement uses TRBV10-3 and TRBJ2-5; TCRdb picks TRBD2, but there is no DNA to check that call. This CDR3 spans 12 amino acids. Germline V CDR1 and CDR2: ENHRY, SYGVKD. Here the CDR3 reads CATRGLEETQYF.

J is TRBJ1-2 and V is TRBV29-1; TCRdb's D call, TRBD1, is unchecked because there is no DNA. The V gene's germline CDR1 is SQVTM and CDR2 ANQGSEA. CDR3 length equals 15 residues. The CDR3 loop reads CSVDGGGQGGYGYTF.

This chain uses TRBV5-4 with TRBJ1-2; TCRdb's D call of TRBD1 is untestable without DNA. Looked up from germline, CDR1 is SGHNT and CDR2 is YYREEE (reference sequence). This CDR3 has 14 amino acids. CDR3 amino acids: CASSLPSGGDGYTF. The whole variable domain, remainder taken from reference TRBV5-4 and TRBJ1-2, is ETGVTQSPTHLIKTRGQQVTLRCSSQSGHNTVSWYQQALGQGPQFIFQYYREEENGRGNFPPRFSGLQFPNYSSELNVNALELDDSALYLCASSLPSGGDGYTFGSGTRLTVV.

The chain is built from TRBV5-1 and TRBJ2-5; without DNA, the TCRdb call of TRBD2 cannot be checked. Germline CDR1 SGHRS, CDR2 YFSETQ. The CDR3 runs to 15 residues. The chain's CDR3 is CASSPTGWAQETQYF.

This chain connects TRBV5-1 to TRBJ1-5; TCRdb calls TRBD1, which cannot be checked without DNA. The CDR3 extends over 13 amino acids. Per the germline V gene, CDR1 is SGHRS and CDR2 is YFSETQ. CDR3 sequence reads: CASSRTGVHPQHF. Full variable domain (outside the CDR3, taken from reference TRBV5-1 and TRBJ1-5): KAGVTQTPRYLIKTRGQQVTLSCSPISGHRSVSWYQQTPGQGLQFLFEYFSETQRNKGNFPGRFSGRQFSNSRSEMNVSTLELGDSALYLCASSRTGVHPQHFGDGTRLSIL.

J is TRBJ1-1 and V is TRBV6-2 or TRBV6-3. This CDR3 is 15 amino acids long. Germline V gene data show CDR1 as MNHEY and CDR2 as SVGEGT. CDR3 residues: CASNRVGAVNTEAFF.

The chain has TRBV7-8 and TRBJ1-6; with no DNA, the TCRdb D assignment of TRBD1 cannot be verified. This CDR3 spans 15 amino acids. The V gene's germline CDR1 is SGHVS and CDR2 FQNEAQ. The CDR3 here is CASSLVGPDNSPLHF.

The V gene is TRBV30, the J gene TRBJ2-2. The CDR3 is made up of 16 amino acids. Per germline, CDR1 GTSNPN and CDR2 SVGIG (reference sequence). The CDR3 protein is CAWSATAKKNTGELFF. Combining the CDR3 with reference TRBV30 and TRBJ2-2 gives the whole variable domain SQTIHQWPATLVQPVGSPLSLECTVEGTSNPNLYWYRQAAGRGLQLLFYSVGIGQISSEVPQNLSASRPQDRQFILSSKKLLLSDSGFYLCAWSATAKKNTGELFFGEGSRLTVL.

The chain couples TRBV20-1 to TRBJ2-7; no DNA is available, so the TRBD2 call from TCRdb remains unchecked. CDR1 and CDR2 (germline): DFQATT, SNEGSKA (reference sequence). There are 14 residues in the CDR3. The CDR3 is CSTRDSGLFYEQYF.

V usage is TRBV20-1 and J usage is TRBJ2-7. The CDR3 contains 15 residues. Germline V lookup: CDR1 DFQATT, CDR2 SNEGSKA (reference sequence). The chain's CDR3 is CSARRPTGASYEQYF.

The chain couples TRBV6-6 to TRBJ2-5; absent DNA, TCRdb's TRBD1 call cannot be checked. CDR3 size: 14 residues. Germline V gene data show CDR1 as MNHNY and CDR2 as SVGAGI (reference sequence). This chain's CDR3 is CASSSLAGAGTQYF.

The genes are TRBV5-1 and TRBJ2-7. The germline CDR1 and CDR2 sequences are SGHRS and YFSETQ. This CDR3 has 14 amino acids. CDR3: CASSQTVESYEQYF.

The rearrangement links TRBV5-1 to TRBJ2-3; TCRdb returns TRBD2, unconfirmable since there is no DNA. This CDR3 region has 15 residues. Germline V gene sequence: CDR1 SGHRS, CDR2 YFSETQ. The CDR3 here is CASSRPQGGADTQYF.